This TCR beta chain was identified in a study of technical replicates of blood from a handful of donors. Repertoires were generated with immunoSEQ multiplex PCR, while TCRdb's copy carries only in-frame clones and drops some. This sample has roughly 56,000 clones, with over 90% found just once. Trimming cost V 6 bases and J 7 bases; bases outside gene matches: 9. The CDR3 has 15 residues. Germline-derived CDR1 and CDR2 are MDHEN and SYDVKM. J is TRBJ2-5 and V is TRBV28; 12 bases are a match to TRBD2. Sequencing was done on a sample of PBMCs. This sequence was found in a human donor in good health. Some clones in this sample may be carry-over from other donors' samples. CDR3 loop: CASRTRLAGEVTQYF. CDR3 DNA: TGTGCCAGCAGGACCAGACTAGCGGGAGAGGTGACCCAGTACTTC.